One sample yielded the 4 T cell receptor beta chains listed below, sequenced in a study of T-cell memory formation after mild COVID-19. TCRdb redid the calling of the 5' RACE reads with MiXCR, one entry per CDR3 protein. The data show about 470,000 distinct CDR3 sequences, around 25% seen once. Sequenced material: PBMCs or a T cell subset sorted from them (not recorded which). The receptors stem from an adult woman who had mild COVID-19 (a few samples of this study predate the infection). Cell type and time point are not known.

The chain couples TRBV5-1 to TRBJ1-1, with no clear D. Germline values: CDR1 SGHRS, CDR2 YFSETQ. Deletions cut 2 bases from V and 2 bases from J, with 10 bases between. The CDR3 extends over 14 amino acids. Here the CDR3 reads CASSFLDGNTEAFF. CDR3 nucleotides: TGCGCCAGCAGCTTCTTGGACGGAAACACTGAAGCTTTCTTT.

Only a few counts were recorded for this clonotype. CDR3: CASSMTSGSSDTQYF. In DNA, the CDR3 is TGTGCCAGCAGCATGACTAGCGGGAGTTCAGATACGCAGTATTTT. The chain couples TRBV7-9 to TRBJ2-3; TRBD2 agrees at 12 bases. CDR1 and CDR2 from the germline V gene are SEHNR and FQNEAQ (reference sequence). The CDR3 totals 15 residues. Trimming at V came to 5 bases and at J to 4 bases, leaving 4 bases not matched to a gene. Variable domain in full (rest from reference TRBV7-9 and TRBJ2-3): DTGVSQNPRHKITKRGQNVTFRCDPISEHNRLYWYRQTLGQGPEFLTYFQNEAQLEKSRLLSDRFSAERPKGSFSTLEIQRTEQGDSAMYLCASSMTSGSSDTQYFGPGTRLTVL.

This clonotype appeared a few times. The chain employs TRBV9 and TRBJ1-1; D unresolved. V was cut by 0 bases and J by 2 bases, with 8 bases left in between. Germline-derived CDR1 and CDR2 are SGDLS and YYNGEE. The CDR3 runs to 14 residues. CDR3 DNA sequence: TGTGCCAGCAGCGTAGGAGGAGAAAACACTGAAGCTTTCTTT. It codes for CASSVGGENTEAFF.

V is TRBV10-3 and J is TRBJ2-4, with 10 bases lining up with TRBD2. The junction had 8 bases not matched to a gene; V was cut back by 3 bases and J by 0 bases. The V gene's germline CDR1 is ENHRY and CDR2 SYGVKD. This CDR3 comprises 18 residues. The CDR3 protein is CAISDRASGGLAKNIQYF. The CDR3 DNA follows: TGTGCCATCAGTGATAGGGCTAGCGGGGGCCTAGCCAAAAACATTCAGTACTTC.